This TCR beta chain is drawn from a study of shared clonotypes between healthy human individuals. In the naive CD8 group, cells lacked CD45RO and were positively selected for CCR7, so terminally differentiated effector memory CD45RA+ cells were left out. Every contributor of samples was a Caucasian grown-up residing in Nashville, Tennessee. The study ran the assay at deep level. Using immunoSEQ multiplex PCR, the repertoire was profiled, and TCRdb retains in-frame clones only, with some absent. Among roughly 2.1 million clones listed, about 93% were seen once. Study findings and constraints: Naive CD4 clonotypes were shared across several donors at approximately 5.3%. Genetic and exposure-history diversity was limited by the small donor number.

Note on this clone: The antigen remains unidentified. Other DNA sequences in this sample translate to the same CDR3.

From germline, CDR1 is MNHEY and CDR2 SMNVEV (reference sequence). The CDR3 is 14 residues long. With 3 bases removed from V and 2 bases from J, the gap between germline ends came to 8 bases. The sequence was collected from a man aged 18 to 29 in good health. Some clones in this sample may be carry-over from other donors' samples. This chain uses TRBV27 with TRBJ1-5; D not certain. Sequenced: naive CD8+ T cells from PBMCs. CDR3 DNA: TGTGCCAGCAGTTTCGGGGTCGGCAATCAGCCCCAGCATTTT. Translation gives CASSFGVGNQPQHF.